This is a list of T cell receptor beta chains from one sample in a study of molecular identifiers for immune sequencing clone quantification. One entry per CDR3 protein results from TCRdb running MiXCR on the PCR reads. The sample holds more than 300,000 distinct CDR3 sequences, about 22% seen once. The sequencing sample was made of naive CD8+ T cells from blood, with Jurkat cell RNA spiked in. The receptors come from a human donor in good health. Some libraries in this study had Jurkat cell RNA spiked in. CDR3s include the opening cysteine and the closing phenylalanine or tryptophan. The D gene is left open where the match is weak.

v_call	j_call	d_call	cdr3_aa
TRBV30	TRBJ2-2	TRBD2	CAWRREGDYTGEQFF
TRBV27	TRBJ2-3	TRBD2	CASTPGTSGRAVSDTQYF
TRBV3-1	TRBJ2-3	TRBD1	CASSQVGQGARTQYF
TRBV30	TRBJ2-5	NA	CAWSIQTQETQYF
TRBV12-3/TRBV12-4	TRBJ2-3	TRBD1	CASQTGTGTDTQYF
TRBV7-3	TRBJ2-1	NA	CASSLGRSQFF
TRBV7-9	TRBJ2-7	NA	CASSLGDAYEQYF
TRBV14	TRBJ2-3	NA	CASSQDVGWGDTQYF
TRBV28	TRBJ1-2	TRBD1	CARTTGGIYGYTF
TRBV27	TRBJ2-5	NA	CASSLLISTGKGETQYF
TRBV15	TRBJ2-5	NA	CATSRARTDIQETQYF
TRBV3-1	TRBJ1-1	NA	CASSSITRGPDTEAFF
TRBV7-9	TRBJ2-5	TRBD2	CASSSAGTSGPQYF
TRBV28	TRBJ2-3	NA	CASTRGLGLSTDTQYF
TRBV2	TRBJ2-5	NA	CASAGFGRQETQYF
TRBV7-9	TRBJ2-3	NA	CASSPRLGEGAGTQYF